This T cell receptor beta chain comes out of a study of blood T cell repertoires in COVID-19. Overall study: Sites in the United States, Italy and Spain provided acute and convalescent COVID-19 samples. The cDNA or gDNA used as material had been derived from T cells, B-cell-depleted T cells, or PBMCs.

This CDR3 contains 13 residues. With 3 bases clipped from V and 11 bases from J, the junction kept 7 bases outside the gene matches. Original analysis: Amplification of reference gene primers provided the estimated nucleated cell counts. Data came from immunoSEQ multiplex PCR; TCRdb stores just in-frame clones and leaves some out. That table gives V, J and clone size, and the DNA gave D and trimming. The sample shows about 100,000 clones, 70% to 80% of them seen only once. The receptor was isolated from a man between 65 and 79 years old with active or convalescent COVID-19. The chain is built from TRBV12-3 or TRBV12-4 and TRBJ1-1, with 9 positions matching TRBD1. Sample: peripheral blood. The CDR3 DNA follows: TGTGCCAGCAGTTTGGCCCACAGGGGGCCGGCTTTCTTT. Its protein product is CASSLAHRGPAFF.